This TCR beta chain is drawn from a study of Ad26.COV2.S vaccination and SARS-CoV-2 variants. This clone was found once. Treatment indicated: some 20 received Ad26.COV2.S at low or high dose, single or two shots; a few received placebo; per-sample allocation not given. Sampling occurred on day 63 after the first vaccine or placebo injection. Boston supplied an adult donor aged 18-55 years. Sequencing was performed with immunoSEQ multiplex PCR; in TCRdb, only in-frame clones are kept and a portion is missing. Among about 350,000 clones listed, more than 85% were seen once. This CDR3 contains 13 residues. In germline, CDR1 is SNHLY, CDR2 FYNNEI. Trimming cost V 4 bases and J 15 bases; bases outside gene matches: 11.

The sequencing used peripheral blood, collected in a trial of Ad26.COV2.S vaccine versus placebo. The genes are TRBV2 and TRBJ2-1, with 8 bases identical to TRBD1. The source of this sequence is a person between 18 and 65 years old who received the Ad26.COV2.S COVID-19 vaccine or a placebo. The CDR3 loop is CASSVGRGLEGFF. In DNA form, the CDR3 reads TGTGCCAGCAGTGTCGGCAGGGGGCTTGAGGGGTTCTTC. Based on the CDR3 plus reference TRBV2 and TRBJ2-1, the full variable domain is EPEVTQTPSHQVTQMGQEVILRCVPISNHLYFYWYRQILGQKVEFLVSFYNNEISEKSEIFDDQFSVERPDGSNFTLKIRSTKLEDSAMYFCASSVGRGLEGFFGPGTRLTVL.